Listed below are T cell receptor beta chains from one sample, sequenced in a study of CD8 T cells in ankylosing spondylitis. TCRdb re-called the 5' RACE reads through MiXCR, storing one row per CDR3 protein. The data contain about 220,000 distinct CDR3 sequences, 20% to 30% of them seen just once; the ten biggest clones take up 6.6%. The sequenced sample consisted of blood, either unsorted or a sorted T cell fraction (not recorded which). The receptors were gathered from a male donor with ankylosing spondylitis or in good health (not recorded which). The CDR3 runs from the conserved cysteine through the conserved F or W. The D gene is left open where the match is weak. Not every row has a clone size; where given, it reads once, few, many or a size class.

J gene,clone size,V gene,D gene,CDR3 DNA,CDR3 protein
TRBJ2-3,.,TRBV5-1,.,TGCGCCAGCAGCTTGGGCGATCCTGGCACAGATACGCAGTATTTT,CASSLGDPGTDTQYF
TRBJ2-1,.,TRBV20-1,.,TGCAGTGCCCAGACTGCTCCCACTCTCAATGAGCAGTTCTTC,CSAQTAPTLNEQFF
TRBJ1-1,.,TRBV29-1,.,TGCAGCGTTGAATTACAGCTCGGCACTGAAGCTTTCTTT,CSVELQLGTEAFF
TRBJ2-7,.,TRBV6-1,.,TGTGCCAGCAGTGAAGCCCCTAGAGGCGCGCAGTACTTC,CASSEAPRGAQYF
TRBJ2-7,.,TRBV12-3/TRBV12-4,.,TGTGCCAGCAGTTTAGGGTGGTTGGGCTACGAGCAGTACTTC,CASSLGWLGYEQYF
TRBJ2-2,.,TRBV20-1,.,TGCAGTGCTACCCCTGATGGCGGGGAGCTGTTTTTT,CSATPDGGELFF
TRBJ2-7,.,TRBV12-3/TRBV12-4,TRBD2,TGTGCCAGCAGTATTGGCGGGAGAGGCGAGCAGTACTTC,CASSIGGRGEQYF
TRBJ1-3,many,TRBV4-1,.,TGCGCCAGCAGCCTTCAAAGGACGCTAAACACCATATATTTT,CASSLQRTLNTIYF
TRBJ1-6,few,TRBV5-1,.,TGCGCCAGCAGCTTCACAGATAATTCACCCCTCCACTTT,CASSFTDNSPLHF
TRBJ1-1,few,TRBV6-1,.,TGTGCCAGCAAAGGATCCATGAACACTGAAGCTTTCTTT,CASKGSMNTEAFF
TRBJ2-2,many,TRBV6-5,.,TGTGCCAGCAGTTTACCGGGTCCCACCGGGGAGCTGTTTTTT,CASSLPGPTGELFF
TRBJ2-2,.,TRBV29-1,TRBD2,TGCAGCGTCACTAGCGGGCTCAACACCGGGGAGCTGTTTTTT,CSVTSGLNTGELFF
TRBJ2-5,.,TRBV20-1,.,TGCAGTGCCGTACGGGGGCAGCAAGAGACCCAGTACTTC,CSAVRGQQETQYF
TRBJ2-7,.,TRBV20-1,.,TGCAGTGCTAGAGAGGAGGTTTCCTTGGGGCAGTACTTC,CSAREEVSLGQYF
TRBJ2-3,many,TRBV11-2,TRBD2,TGTGCCAGCAGCCCTTCGGGGCTAGCGGCAAACACAGATACGCAGTATTTT,CASSPSGLAANTDTQYF
TRBJ2-5,.,TRBV29-1,TRBD1,TGCAGCGTCGATAAGGACAGGGGGCGTGAGACCCAGTACTTC,CSVDKDRGRETQYF
TRBJ2-1,many,TRBV20-1,TRBD2,TGCAGTGCTGCTAGCGGTAGCTCCTACAATGAGCAGTTCTTC,CSAASGSSYNEQFF
TRBJ2-2,few,TRBV5-1,.,TGCGCCAGCAGCCCACCGTTGGCGGACGGGGAGCTGTTTTTT,CASSPPLADGELFF
TRBJ2-7,many,TRBV4-2,.,TGTGCCAGCAGCCAAGACGACCGGGGGAGCTCCTACGAGCAGTACTTC,CASSQDDRGSSYEQYF
TRBJ2-1,many,TRBV5-1,.,TGCGCCAGCAGCCCGGAAGGGCCGGGGAATGAGCAGTTCTTC,CASSPEGPGNEQFF
TRBJ2-2,.,TRBV2,.,TGTGCCAGCAGTTTCCAGTTGACGAACACCGGGGAGCTGTTTTTT,CASSFQLTNTGELFF
TRBJ2-1,many,TRBV12-3/TRBV12-4,TRBD2,TGTGCCAGCAGGGTCGTGAGCGGGAGTTATGAGCAGTTCTTC,CASRVVSGSYEQFF
TRBJ2-2,many,TRBV5-1,.,TGCGCCAGCAGCTTGGTAGTCGGGACCGGGGAGCTGTTTTTT,CASSLVVGTGELFF
TRBJ2-3,.,TRBV24-1,.,TGTGCCACCAGTGATTTAATTCGACCAGATACGCAGTATTTT,CATSDLIRPDTQYF
TRBJ2-2,many,TRBV11-3,.,TGTGCCAGCAGCTCCGGACTGGCCCTAAGGGCCGGGGAGCTGTTTTTT,CASSSGLALRAGELFF
TRBJ1-1,few,TRBV29-1,TRBD1,TGCAGCGTGTCGGGACAGCAATTCACTGAAGCTTTCTTT,CSVSGQQFTEAFF
TRBJ2-7,.,TRBV20-1,TRBD2,TGCAGTGCCAGACTAGCGGGAGTGGGCCACGAGCAGTACTTC,CSARLAGVGHEQYF
TRBJ2-1,few,TRBV20-1,.,TGCAGTGCTAGATCGGACCAATACAACAATGAGCAGTTCTTC,CSARSDQYNNEQFF
TRBJ2-1,.,TRBV7-8,.,TGTGCCAGCAGCCCCAACCGCGACCACAATGAGCAGTTCTTC,CASSPNRDHNEQFF
TRBJ1-1,.,TRBV28,.,TGTGCCAGCAGCGCCCCACTGGGACACAAGAACACTGAAGCTTTCTTT,CASSAPLGHKNTEAFF
TRBJ2-5,many,TRBV5-1,TRBD2,TGCGCCAGCAGCCCTCGCGCGGGAGCGGCGGAGACCCAGTACTTC,CASSPRAGAAETQYF
TRBJ2-3,many,TRBV28,.,TGTGCCAGCAGTTCAGCGGCAGATACGCAGTATTTT,CASSSAADTQYF
TRBJ2-5,.,TRBV20-1,.,TGCACCGTCACGGGACGGACGGGAGAGACCCAGTACTTC,CTVTGRTGETQYF
TRBJ1-4,many,TRBV6-2/TRBV6-3,.,TGTGCCAGCAGCCTCGTCCGGGGGGCCCCCGGCGCTAATGAAAAACTGTTTTTT,CASSLVRGAPGANEKLFF
TRBJ2-7,.,TRBV5-1,.,TGCGCCAGCAGCTTGGAAGAGGGGCAGACCTACGAGCAGTACTTC,CASSLEEGQTYEQYF
TRBJ2-1,many,TRBV11-2,.,TGTGCCAGCAGCCCGTTTCTGCTATACAATGAGCAGTTCTTC,CASSPFLLYNEQFF
TRBJ2-3,many,TRBV9,TRBD2,TGTGCCAGCAAGCTTAGCGGGAGTAACGCAGATACGCAGTATTTT,CASKLSGSNADTQYF
TRBJ1-3,.,TRBV29-1,TRBD1,TGCAGCGTTGGAGGGACAGGGGGCCGAATATCTGGAAACACCATATATTTT,CSVGGTGGRISGNTIYF
TRBJ2-1,many,TRBV29-1,.,TGCAGCGTTGGCGGTGGCATGTCGTCCGCGGTAGAGCAGTTCTTC,CSVGGGMSSAVEQFF
TRBJ2-1,many,TRBV5-1,.,TGCGCCAGCAGCTTGGCTTCTTATGAGCAGTTCTTC,CASSLASYEQFF
TRBJ2-1,.,TRBV29-1,TRBD2,TGCAGCGTCGCCCTAGCGGACGAGCAGTTCTTC,CSVALADEQFF
TRBJ2-1,.,TRBV20-1,.,TGCAGTGCCCAATCGGCCATGTACAATGAGCAGTTCTTC,CSAQSAMYNEQFF
TRBJ2-2,.,TRBV12-3/TRBV12-4,TRBD2,TGTGCCAGCAGTCCATACAGCGGGACGAACACCGGGGAGCTGTTTTTT,CASSPYSGTNTGELFF
TRBJ2-5,.,TRBV10-3,.,TGTGCCATCAGCCCCGGGGGCGGAGCCGAGACCCAGTACTTC,CAISPGGGAETQYF
TRBJ2-3,few,TRBV12-3/TRBV12-4,TRBD2,TGTGCCAGCAGTCTCCGACTAGCGGGAGTAGGTACGCAGTATTTT,CASSLRLAGVGTQYF
TRBJ2-1,few,TRBV5-1,TRBD1,TGCGCCAGCAGCCGGGACAGGGCCTCCTACAATGAGCAGTTCTTC,CASSRDRASYNEQFF
TRBJ2-7,.,TRBV5-6,TRBD1,TGTGCCAGCAGCACGGGACAGTCCTACGAGCAGTACTTC,CASSTGQSYEQYF
TRBJ2-1,few,TRBV29-1,.,TGCAGCGTTTCCCGAATCGGCGGTCGCAATGAGCAGTTCTTC,CSVSRIGGRNEQFF
TRBJ2-1,.,TRBV20-1,TRBD2,TGCAGTGCTAGATTTCTAGCGGGGGGCAATGAGCAGTTCTTC,CSARFLAGGNEQFF
TRBJ2-5,.,TRBV12-3/TRBV12-4,.,TGTGCCAGCAGTTTCGAGAGACAAGAGACCCAGTACTTC,CASSFERQETQYF
TRBJ1-1,many,TRBV7-6,TRBD1,TGTGCCAGCAGCTTAGACGACAGGGGCCGCGGGGCTTTCTTT,CASSLDDRGRGAFF
TRBJ2-5,few,TRBV20-1,.,TGCAGTGCTAGAGGGTTGGGCCCACAACCCTCCGAGACCCAGTACTTC,CSARGLGPQPSETQYF
TRBJ2-3,.,TRBV7-2,TRBD1,TGTGCCAGCAGCTTGGCAGGGGGAGCCGGCACAGATACGCAGTATTTT,CASSLAGGAGTDTQYF
TRBJ2-1,.,TRBV29-1,TRBD1,TGCAGCGGCAACGGACAGGCTTACAATGAGCAGTTCTTC,CSGNGQAYNEQFF
TRBJ2-7,.,TRBV29-1,TRBD1,TGCAGCGTTGTTACCCGACAGGGCTCCTACGAGCAGTACTTC,CSVVTRQGSYEQYF
TRBJ2-1,many,TRBV7-6,.,TGTGCCAGCAGCTCCAGGACTGATAATGAGCAGTTCTTC,CASSSRTDNEQFF
TRBJ1-5,.,TRBV29-1,.,TGCAGCGTTGAAGAGACCGCTTCGGGGGCCCAGCATTTT,CSVEETASGAQHF